A single sample gave rise to the 20 T cell receptor beta chains below, sequenced in a study of blood T cell repertoires in COVID-19. Measured with immunoSEQ multiplex PCR; TCRdb has only the in-frame clones, and not every one. The data show fewer than 300,000 clones, approximately 85% seen once. The sample comprised peripheral blood. These receptors were collected from a human donor in a cohort sampled during active COVID-19.

The V gene is TRBV14, the J gene TRBJ2-7; weak D call: TRBD1 (6 bases). The V gene lost 5 bases and the J gene lost 3 bases, with 11 bases spanning the gap. Germline V gives CDR1 SGHDN, CDR2 FVKESK. This CDR3 has 13 residues. The CDR3 DNA sequence: TGTGCCAGCAGCGCCGGACAGTTCTACGAGCAGTACTTC. Protein product: CASSAGQFYEQYF.

J is TRBJ2-1 and V is TRBV6-6; 10 positions match TRBD2. Per the germline V gene, CDR1 is MNHNY and CDR2 is SVGAGI (reference sequence). Germline trimming cut 6 bases from V and 8 bases from J; bases unmatched to any gene: 10. CDR3 length: 15 amino acids. DNA for the CDR3: TGTGCCAGCAGCCGGCTAGCGGGAGACTCGGATGAGCAGTTCTTC. Its translation: CASSRLAGDSDEQFF.

The rearrangement joins TRBV15 to TRBJ2-4; 9 positions agree with TRBD2. The CDR3 has 17 amino acids. After removal of 5 bases from V and 6 bases from J, the junction contained 14 bases not matched to a gene. The V gene's germline CDR1 is LNHNV and CDR2 YYDKDF (reference sequence). The CDR3 loop is CATSLAHSGSGVNIQYF. The CDR3 nucleotides read TGTGCCACCAGCTTAGCCCATAGCGGGAGTGGAGTAAACATTCAGTACTTC.

This sequence joins TRBV18 and TRBJ2-7; 13 bases are a match to TRBD2. The CDR3 totals 17 residues. V shed 3 bases and J 0 bases; nucleotides not matched to a gene: 5. In germline, CDR1 is KGHSH, CDR2 LQKENI. CDR3 in amino acids: CASSPTGLAGSSYEQYF. The CDR3 nucleotides are TGTGCCAGCTCACCGACGGGACTAGCGGGATCCTCCTACGAGCAGTACTTC.

The chain recombines TRBV19 with TRBJ2-7; possibly TRBD2 for D (6 bases). V was pared by 4 bases and J by 2 bases, with 12 bases between. Germline CDR1 LNHDA, CDR2 SQIVND (reference sequence). This CDR3 contains 14 residues. CDR3 in amino acids: CASSTGTFTYEQYF. CDR3 nucleotides: TGTGCCAGTAGTACCGGGACTTTCACCTACGAGCAGTACTTC.

The chain employs TRBV3-1 (or the pseudogene TRBV3-2) and TRBJ2-7; the match to TRBD2 covers 9 bases. Germline CDR1 LGHDT, CDR2 YNNKEL (reference sequence). J gave up 9 bases and V 1 base, and 4 bases lay outside the gene matches. The CDR3 totals 13 residues. The CDR3: CASSQGDSGRQYF. In DNA, the CDR3 is TGTGCCAGCAGCCAAGGAGATAGCGGGAGGCAGTACTTC.

The chain is built from TRBV10-3 and TRBJ2-3; D is unresolved. V dropped 4 bases and J dropped 2 bases, with 4 bases sitting between them. CDR3 length equals 12 residues. Germline CDR1 and CDR2: ENHRY and SYGVKD. CDR3: CAISANTDTQYF. CDR3 in DNA: TGTGCCATCAGTGCCAACACAGATACGCAGTATTTT.

The chain joins TRBV7-2 to TRBJ2-3; 7 positions match TRBD2. V gave up 3 bases and J gave up 6 bases; unmatched junction bases: 3. The CDR3 loop spans 13 amino acids. Germline assignment: CDR1 SGHTA and CDR2 FQGNSA. The CDR3 protein is CASSFTGGDTQYF. DNA for the CDR3: TGTGCCAGCAGCTTCACGGGGGGTGATACGCAGTATTTT.

The genes are TRBV27 and TRBJ2-1; possible D gene TRBD1, 6 bases. The CDR3 sequence is 14 residues long. Germline CDR1 is MNHEY and CDR2 is SMNVEV (reference sequence). Trimming pared 8 bases from V and 4 bases from J, leaving 15 bases between. CDR3 nucleotide sequence: TGTGCCAGCCGGGGACAAGGTTATTACAATGAGCAGTTCTTC. Its protein product is CASRGQGYYNEQFF.

The J gene is TRBJ2-1, the V gene TRBV9; 11 bases are a match to TRBD2. V was clipped by 4 bases and J by 2 bases; unmatched bases: 5. The germline CDR1 and CDR2 sequences are SGDLS and YYNGEE. This CDR3 is built from 16 residues. CDR3 sequence: CASSPTGLAAYNEQFF. Here the CDR3 DNA reads TGTGCCAGCAGCCCCACGGGACTAGCGGCCTACAATGAGCAGTTCTTC.

The rearrangement links TRBV14 to TRBJ2-2, with 8 bases aligning to TRBD2. Germline values: CDR1 SGHDN, CDR2 FVKESK. The CDR3 is 20 amino acids. V shed 0 bases and J 0 bases; nucleotides not matched to a gene: 12. The CDR3 loop is CASSQEGRMGAGANTGELFF. The DNA of the CDR3 is TGTGCCAGCAGCCAAGAGGGCAGAATGGGAGCGGGAGCGAACACCGGGGAGCTGTTTTTT.

The chain employs TRBV29-1 and TRBJ2-7; 12 positions agree with TRBD2. V lost 6 bases to trimming and J lost 5 bases; unmatched junction nucleotides: 8. Germline V gene sequence: CDR1 SQVTM, CDR2 ANQGSEA. The CDR3 is 14 residues long. CDR3 sequence reads: CSVDGLAGFNEQYF. The CDR3 nucleotides read TGCAGCGTCGACGGACTAGCGGGATTTAACGAGCAGTACTTC.

The chain recombines TRBV5-1 with TRBJ1-1, with 7 bases that match TRBD1. V shed 2 bases, J shed 1 base, and the junction held 2 bases outside the gene matches. The CDR3 is 14 amino acids. Per germline, CDR1 SGHRS and CDR2 YFSETQ. The CDR3 is CASSFRTGNTEAFF. The DNA of the CDR3 is TGCGCCAGCAGCTTCCGGACAGGGAACACTGAAGCTTTCTTT.

The CDR3 sequence is CASGSDLRYNEQFF. The CDR3, as DNA: TGTGCCAGCGGAAGCGACTTACGCTACAATGAGCAGTTCTTC. The chain carries TRBV6-5 and TRBJ2-1; D gene uncertain. The germline V and J ends were trimmed by 8 bases and 3 bases, with 14 bases remaining between them. There are 14 residues in the CDR3. CDR1 and CDR2 from the germline V gene are MNHEY and SVGAGI.

This clone was observed once. The chain carries TRBV6-1 and TRBJ2-7, with D possibly matching TRBD2 (5 bases). Germline values: CDR1 MNHNS, CDR2 SASEGT. V was clipped by 3 bases and J by 5 bases, with 17 bases between them. CDR3 length: 15 amino acids. The CDR3 DNA sequence: TGTGCCAGCAGTGATCCGAGGGCGTGGAAAAACGAGCAGTACTTC. It yields the protein CASSDPRAWKNEQYF.

This clone was seen only once. The genes are TRBV2 and TRBJ2-1; TRBD2 matches at 7 bases. The CDR3 has 14 amino acids. Germline CDR1 reads SNHLY; CDR2 reads FYNNEI. The V and J ends lost 4 bases and 8 bases, in that order; junction bases with no gene match: 8. The CDR3 spells CASSGGRGAYEQFF. Here the CDR3 DNA reads TGTGCCAGCAGTGGCGGGAGAGGGGCTTATGAGCAGTTCTTC.

This clone appeared a few times. V and J are TRBV28 and TRBJ1-2; 9 bases line up with TRBD1. CDR3 length equals 15 residues. Germline V gene data show CDR1 as MDHEN and CDR2 as SYDVKM. V gave up 2 bases and J gave up 4 bases; unmatched junction bases: 5. CDR3 residues: CASSLPPGQGYGYTF. The CDR3 region has the DNA TGTGCCAGCAGTTTACCCCCGGGACAGGGCTATGGCTACACCTTC.

The chain is built from TRBV5-1 and TRBJ2-7; TRBD2 is a possible D gene (6 bases). With 0 bases removed from V and 2 bases from J, the gap between germline ends came to 12 bases. This CDR3 comprises 15 residues. From germline, CDR1 is SGHRS and CDR2 YFSETQ. The CDR3 here is CASSLAAGFAYEQYF. Written as DNA, the CDR3 is TGCGCCAGCAGCTTGGCAGCGGGCTTCGCCTACGAGCAGTACTTC.

The chain is built from TRBV4-1 and TRBJ2-1; no reliable D call. The CDR3 consists of 13 residues. Germline CDR1 reads MGHRA; CDR2 reads YSYEKL. V lost 2 bases and J lost 8, with 10 bases in between. The CDR3 DNA reads TGCGCCAGCAGCCAACTCTCGCGCGATGAGCAGTTCTTC. Its protein product is CASSQLSRDEQFF.

The chain is built from TRBV18 and TRBJ2-5; TRBD2 aligns across 12 bases. V lost 1 base to trimming and J lost 2 bases; unmatched junction nucleotides: 5. The CDR3 extends over 17 amino acids. Germline CDR1 reads KGHSH; CDR2 reads LQKENI. Written as DNA, the CDR3 is TGTGCCAGCTCACCACTGTCGACTAGCGGGAGACAAGAGACCCAGTACTTC. Protein: CASSPLSTSGRQETQYF.